The sequence of this T cell receptor (beta chain) was determined in a study of T cell repertoires in cytomegalovirus infection. Turning to the study itself: It can be stated that public TCR beta signatures indicated CMV infection as well as a matching HLA type. Whole-study results and caveats: Accumulated public TCR beta family frequency recognized individuals carrying CMV together with the relevant HLA. Ex vivo responses were dominated by HLA-C-restricted CMV-specific TCR beta clonotypes.

Comments on this clonotype: Its target is unknown.

CDR3 length: 14 residues. Per the germline V gene, CDR1 is LGHNA and CDR2 is YNFKEQ. V was clipped by 1 base and J by 5 bases, with 11 bases between them. TCRdb ran MiXCR on the reads and lists one entry per CDR3 protein. The sample holds 150,000 to 180,000 distinct CDR3 sequences, about 25% seen once. The clonotype was recovered from a human donor in good health (CMV status not recorded). Some clones in this sample may be carry-over from other donors' samples. This sequence joins TRBV4-2 and TRBJ2-5; the D call may be TRBD1 or TRBD2 (5 bases each). Sequenced sample: PBMCs. CDR3 amino acids: CASSQGGISETQYF. The CDR3 region has the DNA TGTGCCAGCAGCCAAGGGGGGATATCGGAGACCCAGTACTTC.